These 22 T cell receptor beta chains came from one sample sequenced in a study of breast tumors, draining lymph nodes, adjacent tissues (dated by TCRdb to about 2016). The axillary draining lymph nodes of breast cancer patients were the source of the lymph node samples. The method behind the library was multiplex PCR. Sequencing was carried out with an Illumina HiSeq 2000. TCRdb handled the public reads itself, with Q25 trimming in fastp and clone calling in MiXCR, and kept productive beta chains. Every CDR3 protein is listed once, alongside the most common genes and DNA of its rows. This sample gives approximately 130,000 distinct CDR3 sequences in total; 21% of them show up just once. Jointly, the top ten make up 2.2% of the sample. Sequencing was performed on axillary lymph node tissue. The receptor source for this set is a female donor with breast cancer. Some clones in this sample may be carry-over from other donors' samples.

This clonotype was detected ten times or more. The chain carries TRBV6-2 or TRBV6-3 and TRBJ2-2, with D unresolved. This CDR3 is 13 amino acids long. Trimming shortened V by 2 bases and J by 7 bases, and 8 bases separated the two germline ends. Germline CDR1 MNHEY, CDR2 SVGEGT. The CDR3: CASSYPFGGELFF. The DNA of the CDR3 is TGTGCCAGCAGTTACCCCTTCGGCGGGGAGCTGTTTTTT.

In nucleotides, the CDR3 is TGTGCCAGCATTCCCCCGGGCGGTAACACTGAAGCTTTCTTT. It is translated as CASIPPGGNTEAFF. The V gene is TRBV6-5, the J gene TRBJ1-1; no firm D call. The CDR3 extends over 14 amino acids. The V gene lost 7 bases and the J gene lost 2 bases, with 14 bases spanning the gap. Germline CDR1 is MNHEY and CDR2 is SVGAGI.

This clonotype was counted a single time. Written as DNA, the CDR3 is TGCAGTGCCCGGGACATGGAGAATGAAAAACTGTTTTTT. Protein product: CSARDMENEKLFF. V and J are TRBV20-1 and TRBJ1-4, with D possibly TRBD1 on 6 matching bases. The CDR3 is 13 residues long. Germline lookup yields CDR1 DFQATT and CDR2 SNEGSKA (reference sequence). Trimming left V 6 bases short and J 5 bases short, with 13 bases between.

This clonotype was counted ten times or more. The genes are TRBV9 and TRBJ2-7, with D maybe TRBD1 (7 bases). Between the trimmed V and J ends, which lost 4 bases and 5 bases, there was a span of 16 bases. This CDR3 region has 14 residues. CDR1 and CDR2 from the germline V gene are SGDLS and YYNGEE. The CDR3 sequence is CASSPQGLAHEQYF. CDR3 DNA sequence: TGTGCCAGCAGCCCACAGGGGCTAGCGCACGAGCAGTACTTC.

The rearrangement uses TRBV10-3 and TRBJ1-1, with D hard to call. The length of the CDR3 is 14 residues. Germline V CDR1 and CDR2: ENHRY, SYGVKD. Trimming removed 3 bases at V and 1 base at J, with 9 bases between. The CDR3 nucleotides read TGTGCCATCAGTGAAGTGAGGGCGAACACTGAAGCTTTCTTT. Translating it yields CAISEVRANTEAFF.

To note about this clonotype: One end of the junction fails to match germline, which may point to a read error. CDR3 sequence reads: CSARGGGKLTDTQYF. The CDR3 nucleotides read TGCAGTGCTAGAGGGGGGGGAAAGCTCACAGATACGCAGTATTTC. V gene TRBV20-1 combines with J gene TRBJ2-3; 7 positions agree with TRBD2. Germline V gene sequence: CDR1 DFQATT, CDR2 SNEGSKA (reference sequence). The CDR3 spans 15 residues.

This clonotype is a singleton in its sample. This chain connects TRBV14 to TRBJ1-2, with D perhaps matching TRBD1 (5 bases). Trimming pared 1 base from V and 2 bases from J, leaving 11 bases between. Germline V gives CDR1 SGHDN, CDR2 FVKESK. The CDR3 runs 15 residues. CDR3 nucleotide sequence: TGTGCCAGCAGCCAAGGTTCGGCAGGGAACTATGGCTACACCTTC. This translates into CASSQGSAGNYGYTF.

This clonotype was picked up a small number of times. V gene TRBV19 combines with J gene TRBJ1-5; possible D gene TRBD1, 5 bases. The CDR3 is 17 residues long. Germline V gene sequence: CDR1 LNHDA, CDR2 SQIVND (reference sequence). The germline V and J ends were trimmed by 0 bases and 2 bases, with 14 bases remaining between them. CDR3 sequence: CASSIDWTTDGNQPQHF. CDR3 nucleotide sequence: TGTGCCAGTAGTATAGATTGGACAACCGATGGCAATCAGCCCCAGCATTTT.

This clonotype was observed at least ten times. V is TRBV9 and J is TRBJ1-6; TRBD1 agrees at 9 bases. This CDR3 has 15 residues. Germline loops: CDR1 SGDLS, CDR2 YYNGEE. V lost 3 bases and J lost 6; bases outside the gene matches: 4. Here the CDR3 reads CASSEGTGPNSPLHF. In DNA form, the CDR3 reads TGTGCCAGCAGCGAGGGGACAGGGCCTAATTCACCCCTCCACTTT.

The genes are TRBV24-1 and TRBJ2-2, with D perhaps matching TRBD1 or TRBD2 (6 bases each). CDR3 length: 16 amino acids. Germline V gene data show CDR1 as KGHDR and CDR2 as SFDVKD. V was shortened by 4 bases and J by 5 bases, with 16 bases between the two germline ends. The CDR3 here is CATSDPPGAGTGELFF. In DNA, the CDR3 is TGTGCCACCAGTGACCCCCCAGGGGCGGGGACCGGGGAGCTGTTTTTT.

The chain recombines TRBV6-2 or TRBV6-3 with TRBJ1-3, with D unresolved. Trimming removed 4 bases from V and 6 bases from J, with 10 bases in between. There are 13 residues in the CDR3. Germline CDR1 MNHEY, CDR2 SVGEGT. The CDR3, as DNA: TGTGCCAGCAGTTGCCACCCTTTAAACACCATATATTTT. It codes for CASSCHPLNTIYF.

This clonotype was seen many times. CDR3 residues: CSAARDRIYEQYF. In nucleotides, the CDR3 is TGCAGTGCTGCCCGGGATCGGATCTACGAGCAGTACTTC. V gene TRBV20-1 combines with J gene TRBJ2-7, with D perhaps matching TRBD2 (5 bases). This CDR3 region has 13 residues. V lost 5 bases and J 3 bases, leaving 14 bases between the germline ends. Germline lookup yields CDR1 DFQATT and CDR2 SNEGSKA (reference sequence).

The chain links TRBV6-2 or TRBV6-3 to TRBJ1-2; tentative D call: TRBD1 (5 bases). CDR1 and CDR2 from the germline V gene are MNHEY and SVGEGT. The CDR3 consists of 15 residues. With 6 bases removed from V and 0 bases from J, the gap between germline ends came to 14 bases. The DNA of the CDR3 is TGTGCCAGCAGCCCGGGACCGAACCCTAACTATGGCTACACCTTC. Its protein product is CASSPGPNPNYGYTF.

This clonotype was detected once. The chain has TRBV28 and TRBJ2-7; 7 bases line up with TRBD1. This CDR3 has 13 residues. The V gene's germline CDR1 is MDHEN and CDR2 SYDVKM. J gave up 2 bases and V 3 bases, and 1 base lay outside the gene matches. The CDR3 DNA is TGTGCCAGCAGTTTGGGACAGCCCTACGAGCAGTACTTC. Its translation: CASSLGQPYEQYF.

This clonotype was seen at least ten times. The rearrangement joins TRBV30 to TRBJ2-7; 10 bases map to TRBD1. V gave up 1 base and J gave up 3 bases; unmatched junction bases: 9. Germline V gene lookup returns CDR1 GTSNPN and CDR2 SVGIG (reference sequence). The CDR3 contains 16 residues. CDR3 DNA sequence: TGTGCCTGGAGTGGGACAGGGGGGAGAGAATTCTACGAGCAGTACTTC. It translates to CAWSGTGGREFYEQYF. The full variable domain, with the rest looked up from reference TRBV30 and TRBJ2-7, is SQTIHQWPATLVQPVGSPLSLECTVEGTSNPNLYWYRQAAGRGLQLLFYSVGIGQISSEVPQNLSASRPQDRQFILSSKKLLLSDSGFYLCAWSGTGGREFYEQYFGPGTRLTVT.

Points on this clonotype: A much bigger clone sits one base away, suggesting this may be a read error. The chain couples TRBV6-1 to TRBJ2-3; D call uncertain. The DNA end is a closer match to TRBJ1-5, so the J assignment may be wrong. CDR1 and CDR2 (germline): MNHNS, SASEGT. The CDR3 runs to 16 residues. The CDR3 region is CASSDGLAIGTDTQHF. Here the CDR3 DNA reads TGTGCCAGCAGTGACGGACTAGCTATTGGTACAGATACGCAGCATTTT.

V is TRBV4-1 and J is TRBJ2-3; 7 nucleotides line up with TRBD2. The CDR3 has 16 amino acids. Germline values: CDR1 MGHRA, CDR2 YSYEKL. The J segment lost 2 bases and the V segment lost 0 bases, leaving 5 bases of the junction unmatched. The CDR3 DNA is TGCGCCAGCAGCCAAGAGCCGGGAGGCCTCACAGATACGCAGTATTTT. It encodes CASSQEPGGLTDTQYF.

Turning to this clonotype: A much larger clone differs by one base, so this may be a read error. CDR3 sequence: CAWSVPLTGTRHERFF. Written as DNA, the CDR3 is TGTGCCTGGAGTGTCCCTCTTACCGGGACTAGGCATGAGCGGTTCTTC. The genes are TRBV19 and TRBJ2-1, with TRBD2 matching 8 bases. From germline, CDR1 is LNHDA and CDR2 SQIVND (reference sequence). The CDR3 has 16 residues.

This clonotype was detected ten times or more. The chain recombines TRBV7-3 with TRBJ2-1; 8 bases line up with TRBD1. In germline, CDR1 is SGHTA, CDR2 FQGTGA. The length of the CDR3 is 16 residues. V dropped 3 bases and J dropped 4; count of bases not matched to a gene: 8. The CDR3 reads CASSLGPGQEYNEQFF. The CDR3 coding sequence is TGTGCCAGCAGCTTGGGGCCGGGACAGGAATACAATGAGCAGTTCTTC.

This clonotype was seen at least ten times. The chain carries TRBV12-3 or TRBV12-4 and TRBJ1-6, with TRBD1 identical over 7 bases. There are 15 residues in the CDR3. J lost 6 bases, V lost 5 bases, and 7 bases had no gene match. The CDR3 DNA reads as TGTGCCAGCAGTCTGGCTGGGACAGCTAATTCACCCCTCCACTTT. Amino acids: CASSLAGTANSPLHF.

With regard to this clonotype: A much larger clone lies a single base off, so this may be a read error. V usage is TRBV4-1 and J usage is TRBJ1-3, with TRBD1 as a possible D gene (6 bases). The CDR3 consists of 15 residues. The germline CDR1 and CDR2 sequences are MGHRA and YSYEKL. CDR3 amino acids: CASSRGGARGNTMYF. In nucleotides, the CDR3 is TGCGCCAGCAGCCGGGGGGGGGCGCGAGGAAACACCATGTATTTT.

This clonotype was seen many times. The chain employs TRBV6-1 and TRBJ1-5; the D gene is possibly TRBD1 (5 bases). Germline V gives CDR1 MNHNS, CDR2 SASEGT. V was cut by 3 bases and J by 0 bases, with 12 bases left in between. This CDR3 is 16 amino acids long. The CDR3 loop is CASSETPGSSNQPQHF. CDR3 coding DNA: TGTGCCAGCAGTGAGACCCCAGGGTCTAGCAATCAGCCCCAGCATTTT.